This T cell receptor (beta chain) was sequenced during a study of blood T cell repertoires in COVID-19. Study as a whole: Sources were T cells, B-cell-depleted T cells, or PBMCs; the material itself was cDNA or gDNA.

The method was immunoSEQ multiplex PCR; TCRdb's version includes in-frame clones alone and lacks a portion of them. The sample holds approximately 97,000 clones, about 85% seen once. Trimming shortened V by 2 bases and J by 4 bases, and 18 bases separated the two germline ends. The CDR3 runs 16 residues. Germline CDR1 reads MNHEY; CDR2 reads SVGAGI. This sequence was found in a human donor in a cohort sampled during active COVID-19. V is TRBV6-5 and J is TRBJ2-7; D might be TRBD2 (6 bases). Sequencing was done on a sample of peripheral blood. CDR3 in amino acids: CASSYPPRGFIYEQYF. CDR3 DNA sequence: TGTGCCAGCAGTTACCCCCCTCGGGGGTTTATATACGAGCAGTACTTC.